A selection of T cell receptor beta chains follows, all from one sample in a study of CD8 T cells in Susac syndrome. Each CDR3 protein gets one entry after TCRdb re-called the immunoSEQ multiplex PCR reads with MiXCR. The table shows roughly 160,000 distinct CDR3 sequences, with around 94% occurring only once. Material: CD4+ T cells from PBMCs. The receptors stem from a human donor in good health. The CDR3 runs from the conserved cysteine through the conserved F or W.

v_gene: TRBV29-1
j_gene: TRBJ1-2
CDR3aa: CSVELDRISYGYTF

v_gene: TRBV7-9
j_gene: TRBJ2-2
CDR3aa: CATSGVNTGELFF

v_gene: TRBV6-5
j_gene: TRBJ1-5
CDR3aa: CASSPDRMLNQPQHF

v_gene: TRBV1
j_gene: TRBJ1-6
CDR3aa: CTSSQVGAGNSPLHF

v_gene: TRBV9
j_gene: TRBJ2-3
CDR3aa: CASSVGDRAMNTQYF

v_gene: TRBV4-1
j_gene: TRBJ2-5
CDR3aa: CASTGAGESRETQYF

v_gene: TRBV14
j_gene: TRBJ2-1
CDR3aa: CASSSFHSSYNEQFF

v_gene: TRBV29-1
j_gene: TRBJ1-4
CDR3aa: CSAAGGNEKLFF

v_gene: TRBV20-1
j_gene: TRBJ2-1
CDR3aa: CSASRGNSYNEQFF

v_gene: TRBV9
j_gene: TRBJ2-1
CDR3aa: CASSAAGLAGNEQFF

v_gene: TRBV7-8
j_gene: TRBJ2-7
CDR3aa: CASSSTGAQYREQYF

v_gene: TRBV4-3
j_gene: TRBJ2-7
CDR3aa: CASSQAGTGYEQYF

v_gene: TRBV3-1
j_gene: TRBJ1-5
CDR3aa: CASSQSQGPQHF

v_gene: TRBV30
j_gene: TRBJ1-1
CDR3aa: CAWSRDSSYSEAFF

v_gene: TRBV28
j_gene: TRBJ2-4
CDR3aa: CASSLTAGENIQYF

v_gene: TRBV7-2
j_gene: TRBJ1-2
CDR3aa: CASSLNPLRDRGNGYTF

v_gene: TRBV2
j_gene: TRBJ2-3
CDR3aa: CASSEVVSTDTQYF

v_gene: TRBV20-1
j_gene: TRBJ2-1
CDR3aa: CSASSRQGYNEQFF

v_gene: TRBV6-5
j_gene: TRBJ1-5
CDR3aa: CASSLQGVGSNQPQHF

v_gene: TRBV30
j_gene: TRBJ2-7
CDR3aa: CAWSVPGSSYEQYF

v_gene: TRBV5-6
j_gene: TRBJ2-2
CDR3aa: CASSLNGQGNGELFF

v_gene: TRBV2
j_gene: TRBJ1-2
CDR3aa: CASSAGENYGYTF

v_gene: TRBV29-1
j_gene: TRBJ1-2
CDR3aa: CSVTGDAYGYTF

v_gene: TRBV6-2/TRBV6-3
j_gene: TRBJ2-3
CDR3aa: CASSYNLRTDTQYF

v_gene: TRBV30
j_gene: TRBJ1-5
CDR3aa: CAWSIAGGGQSQPQHF

v_gene: TRBV2
j_gene: TRBJ2-2
CDR3aa: CASSERSGQFLGELFF

v_gene: TRBV20-1
j_gene: TRBJ1-5
CDR3aa: CSALGEQRNQPQHF

v_gene: TRBV3-1
j_gene: TRBJ2-7
CDR3aa: CASSQDLGRVYEQYF

v_gene: TRBV7-2
j_gene: TRBJ2-7
CDR3aa: CASSLEPTQPPYEQYF

v_gene: TRBV9
j_gene: TRBJ2-3
CDR3aa: CASSVGGRTDTQYF

v_gene: TRBV27
j_gene: TRBJ1-3
CDR3aa: CASRPPGSGNTIYF

v_gene: TRBV7-2
j_gene: TRBJ2-1
CDR3aa: CASSVGTGGHNEQFF

v_gene: TRBV6-6
j_gene: TRBJ2-7
CDR3aa: CASRPSGGSSYEQYF

v_gene: TRBV25-1
j_gene: TRBJ2-5
CDR3aa: CASSVGQETQYF

v_gene: TRBV27
j_gene: TRBJ1-1
CDR3aa: CASKTPQPNTEAFF

v_gene: TRBV20-1
j_gene: TRBJ2-7
CDR3aa: CSASNRDPYEQYF

v_gene: TRBV3-1
j_gene: TRBJ1-1
CDR3aa: CASSQGEGTYNTEAFF

v_gene: TRBV10-3
j_gene: TRBJ2-3
CDR3aa: CAISQAGGRSTDTQYF

v_gene: TRBV7-9
j_gene: TRBJ2-7
CDR3aa: CASSRQGNEQYF

v_gene: TRBV11-1
j_gene: TRBJ2-7
CDR3aa: CASSQDTYYEQYF

v_gene: TRBV19
j_gene: TRBJ2-2
CDR3aa: CASSTRLGGNTGELFF

v_gene: TRBV20-1
j_gene: TRBJ2-7
CDR3aa: CSARSGTPGEQYF

v_gene: TRBV29-1
j_gene: TRBJ1-2
CDR3aa: CSVDQGARGYTF

v_gene: TRBV10-3
j_gene: TRBJ2-7
CDR3aa: CAIKDSAYEQYF

v_gene: TRBV10-3
j_gene: TRBJ2-5
CDR3aa: CAISFGTGEETQYF

v_gene: TRBV3-1
j_gene: TRBJ2-5
CDR3aa: CASSQELISGETQYF

v_gene: TRBV7-9
j_gene: TRBJ2-6
CDR3aa: CATLISGANVLTF

v_gene: TRBV10-3
j_gene: TRBJ2-5
CDR3aa: CAIRGDSEQETQYF

v_gene: TRBV4-1
j_gene: TRBJ2-1
CDR3aa: CASSQTPTSGHSYNEQFF

v_gene: TRBV6-2/TRBV6-3
j_gene: TRBJ2-4
CDR3aa: CASSTSSGNIQYF

v_gene: TRBV12-3/TRBV12-4
j_gene: TRBJ1-6
CDR3aa: CASSSHGTAYSPLHF

v_gene: TRBV29-1
j_gene: TRBJ1-1
CDR3aa: CSVARGVGPEAFF

v_gene: TRBV20-1
j_gene: TRBJ1-2
CDR3aa: CSAREGQGVYGYTF

v_gene: TRBV7-2
j_gene: TRBJ2-3
CDR3aa: CASSFTGGGTDTQYF

v_gene: TRBV7-7
j_gene: TRBJ2-1
CDR3aa: CASSPQGGSYNEQFF

v_gene: TRBV9
j_gene: TRBJ1-5
CDR3aa: CASSAGTTGNQPQHF

v_gene: TRBV20-1
j_gene: TRBJ2-2
CDR3aa: CSARTSGTKTGELFF

v_gene: TRBV6-1
j_gene: TRBJ1-1
CDR3aa: CASSDDSFTEAFF

v_gene: TRBV20-1
j_gene: TRBJ1-6
CDR3aa: CSARGASYNSPLHF